This T cell receptor beta chain appears in the sequencing data of a study of blood T cell repertoires in COVID-19. About the research overall: Sources were T cells, B-cell-depleted T cells, or PBMCs; the material itself was cDNA or gDNA.

V shed 4 bases and J 0 bases; nucleotides not matched to a gene: 2. The CDR3 has 15 amino acids. From germline, CDR1 is WSHSY and CDR2 SAAADI. Original handling: Reference gene primer amplification yielded estimated nucleated cell counts. Using immunoSEQ multiplex PCR, the repertoire was profiled, and TCRdb retains in-frame clones only, with some absent. V and J calls plus clone size are reproduced from that table; the DNA served to infer D and trimming. The sample has over 200,000 clones; almost 90% are singletons. The rearrangement links TRBV10-2 to TRBJ2-3, with TRBD2 identical over 9 bases. Material for sequencing was peripheral blood. The sequence derives from a woman between 55 and 75 years old with acute or convalescent COVID-19. The CDR3 loop is CASSALAGSTDTQYF. As DNA, the CDR3 is TGCGCCAGCAGTGCCCTAGCGGGGAGCACAGATACGCAGTATTTT.